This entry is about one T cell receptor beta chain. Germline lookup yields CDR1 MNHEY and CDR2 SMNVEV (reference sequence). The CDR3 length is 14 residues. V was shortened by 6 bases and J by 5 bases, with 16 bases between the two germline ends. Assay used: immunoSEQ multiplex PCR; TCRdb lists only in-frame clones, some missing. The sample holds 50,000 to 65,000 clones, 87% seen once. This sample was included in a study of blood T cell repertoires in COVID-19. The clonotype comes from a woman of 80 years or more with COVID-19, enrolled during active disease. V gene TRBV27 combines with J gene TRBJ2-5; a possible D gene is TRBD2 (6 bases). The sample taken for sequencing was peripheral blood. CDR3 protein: CASSLASVGETQYF. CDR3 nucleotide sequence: TGTGCCAGCAGCCTAGCTAGCGTTGGCGAGACCCAGTACTTC.